This passage covers 30 T cell receptor beta chains from one sample sequenced in a study of beta chain features in type 1 diabetes. Expressed TCRB transcripts were sequenced because the entire RNA isolate underwent reverse transcription. The assay was immunoSEQ multiplex PCR, and TCRdb's table has in-frame clones only and misses some. The data show 130,000 or so clones, with just over 9% seen just once and around 0.7% held by the top ten. What was sequenced was central memory CD4+ T cells from blood. The receptors stem from a young man in good health.

This clone was detected a few times. The chain recombines TRBV4-3 with TRBJ2-1, with 13 positions matching TRBD2. This CDR3 has 17 residues. CDR1 is LGHNA and CDR2 is YSLEER in the germline V gene. The ends lost 1 base at V and 5 bases at J; junction bases unmatched: 5. CDR3 loop: CASSQGRTSGGDNEQFF. In nucleotides, the CDR3 is TGCGCCAGCAGCCAAGGTAGGACTAGCGGGGGAGACAATGAGCAGTTCTTC.

In its sample, this clone was seen many times. The chain is built from TRBV18 and TRBJ2-3, with a possible D match to TRBD2 (5 bases). Germline loops: CDR1 KGHSH, CDR2 LQKENI. This CDR3 comprises 14 residues. V was cut by 3 bases and J by 5 bases, with 12 bases left in between. The CDR3 sequence is CASSPTDWGDTQYF. The CDR3 region has the DNA TGTGCCAGCTCACCGACGGACTGGGGAGATACGCAGTATTTT.

The chain employs TRBV4-3 and TRBJ1-3, with D perhaps matching TRBD1 (6 bases). Trimming took off 3 bases at V and 0 bases at J, with 15 bases between the two ends. Per germline, CDR1 LGHNA and CDR2 YSLEER. The CDR3 is 17 residues long. CDR3 in amino acids: CASSHGSGGLSGNTIYF. As DNA, the CDR3 is TGCGCCAGCAGCCATGGTTCGGGGGGCCTCTCTGGAAACACCATATATTTT.

This clone came up a few times. The V and J genes are TRBV7-9 and TRBJ2-5; 7 bases line up with TRBD1. This CDR3 is 13 amino acids long. The ends lost 3 bases at V and 5 bases at J; junction bases unmatched: 3. CDR1 and CDR2 from the germline V gene are SEHNR and FQNEAQ (reference sequence). Here the CDR3 reads CASSFRTGETQYF. In DNA form, the CDR3 reads TGTGCCAGCAGCTTCCGGACAGGCGAGACCCAGTACTTC.

This clone turned up a few times. The chain has TRBV11-2 and TRBJ2-6; 7 nucleotides match TRBD1. The trim removed 3 bases at V and 2 bases at J, leaving 4 bases unmatched. The CDR3 length is 16 residues. Per germline, CDR1 SGHAT and CDR2 FQNNGV. For the CDR3, the DNA is TGTGCCAGCAGCTTTGAAAGGGGGCCTGGGGCCAACGTCCTGACTTTC. Residues: CASSFERGPGANVLTF.

J is TRBJ2-3 and V is TRBV7-2; TRBD2 agrees at 12 bases. Germline lookup yields CDR1 SGHTA and CDR2 FQGNSA. After removal of 4 bases from V and 5 bases from J, the junction contained 4 bases not matched to a gene. CDR3 length: 15 amino acids. The CDR3, as DNA: TGTGCCAGCAGCTGGCCGGGACTAGCGGGAGATACGCAGTATTTT. Its protein product is CASSWPGLAGDTQYF.

This clone was picked up a small number of times. This chain links TRBV6-5 with TRBJ2-1, with TRBD2 matching over 11 bases. In germline, CDR1 is MNHEY, CDR2 SVGAGI. CDR3 size: 16 residues. Trimming removed 0 bases from V and 7 bases from J; junction bases left unmatched: 5. The chain's CDR3 is CASSYSGTSGWNEQFF. In DNA, the CDR3 is TGTGCCAGCAGTTACTCCGGGACTAGCGGCTGGAATGAGCAGTTCTTC.

The J gene is TRBJ2-5, the V gene TRBV13; possibly TRBD1 or TRBD2 for D (5 bases each). The tail of the sequence fits TRBJ2-7 better, so the J call may be wrong. Germline CDR1 PRHDT, CDR2 FYEKMQ (reference sequence). This CDR3 region has 12 residues. The CDR3 bases are TGTGCCAGCAGCTTTGGGGGCTACGAGCAGTACTTC. Its protein product is CASSFGGYEQYF.

To note about this clone: The sample contains more than one DNA sequence encoding this CDR3. V gene TRBV7-2 combines with J gene TRBJ1-5; 8 nucleotides line up with TRBD1. Trimming at V came to 2 bases and at J to 0 bases, leaving 0 bases not matched to a gene. Germline V gene sequence: CDR1 SGHTA, CDR2 FQGNSA. The CDR3 extends over 15 amino acids. CDR3 protein: CASSLTGGSNQPQHF. The DNA for the CDR3 is TGTGCCAGCAGCTTAACAGGGGGTAGCAATCAGCCCCAGCATTTT.

This clone occurred a few times. The V gene is TRBV7-2, the J gene TRBJ1-6; a possible D gene is TRBD1 (5 bases). Looked up from germline, CDR1 is SGHTA and CDR2 is FQGNSA. The V end was cut by 3 bases, the J end by 10 bases, with 16 bases between. This CDR3 is built from 15 residues. The CDR3 region is CASSFIREGNSPLHF. The CDR3 bases are TGTGCCAGCAGCTTTATCAGGGAAGGGAACTCACCCCTCCACTTT.

This clone has more than one count but fewer than ten. V gene TRBV7-3 combines with J gene TRBJ2-7; 8 bases line up with TRBD1. Germline V gives CDR1 SGHTA, CDR2 FQGTGA. Trimming removed 2 bases from V and 1 base from J; junction bases left unmatched: 4. This CDR3 comprises 15 residues. CDR3: CASSLGTGFSYEQYF. CDR3 in DNA: TGTGCCAGCAGCTTAGGGACAGGCTTTTCCTACGAGCAGTACTTC.

This clone was detected a few times. The chain employs TRBV4-1 and TRBJ2-7; D unclear. V gave up 0 bases and J gave up 0 bases, with 12 bases separating them. CDR3 size: 16 residues. Germline CDR1 and CDR2: MGHRA and YSYEKL. The CDR3 spells CASSQDLGSSSYEQYF. CDR3 nucleotide sequence: TGCGCCAGCAGCCAAGATCTGGGCTCCAGCTCCTACGAGCAGTACTTC.

The rearrangement joins TRBV7-2 to TRBJ1-6, with a possible D match to TRBD1 (5 bases). CDR3 size: 12 residues. Trimming cost V 5 bases and J 8 bases, with 7 bases left between them. Germline V gene data show CDR1 as SGHTA and CDR2 as FQGNSA. This CDR3 is CASSDSYSPLHF. The CDR3 DNA is TGTGCCAGCAGCGACAGTTATTCACCCCTCCACTTT.

This chain uses TRBV4-3 with TRBJ2-1; TRBD2 is a possible D gene (6 bases). The germline gives CDR1 LGHNA, CDR2 YSLEER. Trimming removed 3 bases from V and 7 bases from J, with 7 bases in between. The CDR3 has 12 amino acids. The CDR3, as DNA: TGCGCCAGCAGCCAGCGGGGAAATGAGCAGTTCTTC. This codes for CASSQRGNEQFF.

This clone turned up a few times. The rearrangement uses TRBV4-2 and TRBJ2-5, with 9 bases identical to TRBD1. The CDR3 is 17 residues long. CDR1 is LGHNA and CDR2 is YNFKEQ in the germline V gene. V lost 4 bases, J lost 2 bases, and 11 bases stayed unmatched. For the CDR3, the DNA is TGTGCCAGCAGCCGATCGACAGGGGGAGGAGGACAAGAGACCCAGTACTTC. This encodes CASSRSTGGGGQETQYF.

J is TRBJ2-3 and V is TRBV7-2, with 12 nucleotides matching TRBD2. The CDR3 runs to 16 residues. V was clipped by 3 bases and J by 5 bases; unmatched bases: 6. CDR1 SGHTA and CDR2 FQGNSA come from the germline V gene. CDR3 DNA: TGTGCCAGCAGCTTCCGACTAGCGGGGGCCTTAGATACGCAGTATTTT. It yields the protein CASSFRLAGALDTQYF.

The genes are TRBV7-2 and TRBJ2-7, with 12 bases fitting TRBD1. V lost 4 bases, J lost 4 bases, and 5 bases stayed unmatched. There are 15 residues in the CDR3. Germline assignment: CDR1 SGHTA and CDR2 FQGNSA. The CDR3 here is CASSSRDRGRYEQYF. The CDR3 region has the DNA TGTGCCAGCAGCTCCCGGGACAGGGGGCGATACGAGCAGTACTTC.

A few counts support this clone. This same CDR3 is encoded by further DNA sequences in the sample. This chain links TRBV9 with TRBJ2-1; 7 bases agree with TRBD1. Germline assignment: CDR1 SGDLS and CDR2 YYNGEE. This CDR3 has 15 amino acids. V trimming: 0 bases; J trimming: 2 bases; junction bases outside the gene matches: 2. The CDR3 nucleotides are TGTGCCAGCAGCGTAGAGGGGGCCACCTACAATGAGCAGTTCTTC. Translation: CASSVEGATYNEQFF.

Only a few counts were recorded for this clone. The chain couples TRBV10-3 to TRBJ1-6; the D is unclear. The CDR3 runs to 15 residues. Trimming took 6 bases from V and 7 from J, leaving 16 bases between them. Germline CDR1 is ENHRY and CDR2 is SYGVKD. The CDR3 sequence: CAIREENLENSPLHF. The CDR3 DNA follows: TGTGCCATCAGGGAGGAAAACTTAGAGAATTCACCCCTCCACTTT.

This chain connects TRBV7-9 to TRBJ1-2; 7 nucleotides match TRBD1. The CDR3 contains 14 residues. CDR1 is SEHNR, CDR2 FQNEAQ, per germline (reference sequence). After removal of 4 bases from V and 3 bases from J, the junction contained 5 bases not matched to a gene. The CDR3: CASSYRGTDYGYTF. The CDR3 DNA follows: TGTGCCAGCAGCTACCGCGGGACAGACTATGGCTACACCTTC.

This clone has a handful of counts. This chain uses TRBV19 with TRBJ2-2; maybe TRBD1 (6 bases). With 6 bases removed from V and 1 base from J, the gap between germline ends came to 9 bases. The CDR3 is 14 residues long. Per germline, CDR1 LNHDA and CDR2 SQIVND (reference sequence). CDR3 nucleotides: TGTGCCAGTAGGAGGGGACAGAACACCGGGGAGCTGTTTTTT. As protein: CASRRGQNTGELFF.

This clone was detected ten times or more. The chain joins TRBV30 to TRBJ1-4, with 7 positions matching TRBD1. There are 13 residues in the CDR3. V trimming: 2 bases; J trimming: 8 bases; junction bases outside the gene matches: 5. The germline gives CDR1 GTSNPN, CDR2 SVGIG (reference sequence). DNA for the CDR3: TGTGCCTGGAGTCCATCAGGGGGAGAAAAACTGTTTTTT. Residues: CAWSPSGGEKLFF. The variable domain in full, with the rest retrieved from reference TRBV30 and TRBJ1-4, is SQTIHQWPATLVQPVGSPLSLECTVEGTSNPNLYWYRQAAGRGLQLLFYSVGIGQISSEVPQNLSASRPQDRQFILSSKKLLLSDSGFYLCAWSPSGGEKLFFGSGTQLSVL.

V usage is TRBV11-2 and J usage is TRBJ2-7; D not resolved. Germline CDR1 is SGHAT and CDR2 is FQNNGV. This CDR3 has 13 residues. V was shortened by 0 bases and J by 6 bases, with 9 bases between the two germline ends. CDR3 DNA sequence: TGTGCCAGCAGCTTAGATTCCAGGCTCGAGCAGTACTTC. Its translation is CASSLDSRLEQYF. Using reference TRBV11-2 and TRBJ2-7 for the parts outside the CDR3, the full variable domain is EAGVAQSPRYKIIEKRQSVAFWCNPISGHATLYWYQQILGQGPKLLIQFQNNGVVDDSQLPKDRFSAERLKGVDSTLKIQPAKLEDSAVYLCASSLDSRLEQYFGPGTRLTVT.

Only a few counts were recorded for this clone. The V gene is TRBV4-2, the J gene TRBJ1-4; D uncertain. Between the trimmed V and J ends, which lost 1 base and 3 bases, there was a span of 9 bases. The CDR3 runs 15 residues. Germline values: CDR1 LGHNA, CDR2 YNFKEQ. CDR3 residues: CASSQGSQPNEKLFF. The CDR3 DNA sequence: TGTGCCAGCAGCCAAGGGAGTCAGCCTAATGAAAAACTGTTTTTT.

In its sample, this clone was seen a few times. V usage is TRBV25-1 and J usage is TRBJ2-1, with 8 bases lining up with TRBD2. The ends lost 6 bases at V and 8 bases at J; junction bases unmatched: 6. This CDR3 is 13 amino acids long. Germline loops: CDR1 MGHDK, CDR2 SYGVNS. The CDR3 DNA follows: TGTGCCAGCAGAAACCGAGCGGGGGATGAGCAGTTCTTC. Protein sequence: CASRNRAGDEQFF.

This clone was counted only a few times. This same CDR3 is encoded by further DNA sequences in the sample. The rearrangement uses TRBV7-2 and TRBJ1-3; no clear D. Trimming stripped 5 bases from V and 0 bases from J, with 17 bases between. The CDR3 sequence is 17 residues long. Germline V gene data show CDR1 as SGHTA and CDR2 as FQGNSA. The chain's CDR3 is CASSLTTGLISGNTIYF. The CDR3 bases are TGTGCCAGCAGCCTAACCACCGGACTGATCTCTGGAAACACCATATATTTT. The full variable domain, its missing parts supplied by reference TRBV7-2 and TRBJ1-3, is GAGVSQSPSNKVTEKGKDVELRCDPISGHTALYWYRQSLGQGLEFLIYFQGNSAPDKSGLPSDRFSAERTGGSVSTLTIQRTQQEDSAVYLCASSLTTGLISGNTIYFGEGSWLTVV.

This chain connects TRBV5-6 to TRBJ2-5, with TRBD1 matching over 7 bases. The CDR3 has 15 residues. Germline lookup yields CDR1 SGHDT and CDR2 YYEEEE. V lost 4 bases and J lost 4; bases outside the gene matches: 10. The DNA of the CDR3 is TGTGCCAGCAGCCGACAGGGTTGGGGGAGAGAGACCCAGTACTTC. Encoded protein: CASSRQGWGRETQYF.

In this sample, this clone turned up a few times. The rearrangement links TRBV4-3 to TRBJ1-5; 7 nucleotides agree with TRBD1. Germline loops: CDR1 LGHNA, CDR2 YSLEER. With 3 bases clipped from V and 5 bases from J, the junction kept 7 bases outside the gene matches. The CDR3 loop spans 15 amino acids. DNA of the CDR3: TGCGCCAGCAGCCATGCCCGGGACAGTTATCAGCCCCAGCATTTT. Translation gives CASSHARDSYQPQHF.

In this sample, this clone turned up many times. The chain has TRBV5-8 and TRBJ2-5; 10 bases line up with TRBD2. The CDR3 runs to 15 residues. The germline gives CDR1 SGHTS, CDR2 YDEGEE. Germline trimming cut 2 bases from V and 2 bases from J; bases unmatched to any gene: 3. CDR3 region: CASSFASGGQETQYF. The CDR3 DNA is TGTGCCAGCAGCTTTGCTAGCGGGGGACAAGAGACCCAGTACTTC. The full variable domain, completed using reference TRBV5-8 and TRBJ2-5, is EAGVTQSPTHLIKTRGQQATLRCSPISGHTSVYWYQQALGLGLQFLLWYDEGEERNRGNFPPRFSGRQFPNYSSELNVNALELEDSALYLCASSFASGGQETQYFGPGTRLLVL.

V is TRBV9 and J is TRBJ1-3; maybe TRBD1 (6 bases). This CDR3 has 15 amino acids. V was trimmed by 4 bases and J by 3 bases, leaving 14 bases between them. CDR1 SGDLS and CDR2 YYNGEE come from the germline V gene. The CDR3 region has the DNA TGTGCCAGCAGCATCGAACAGGGAGATGGAAACACCATATATTTT. The encoded protein is CASSIEQGDGNTIYF.